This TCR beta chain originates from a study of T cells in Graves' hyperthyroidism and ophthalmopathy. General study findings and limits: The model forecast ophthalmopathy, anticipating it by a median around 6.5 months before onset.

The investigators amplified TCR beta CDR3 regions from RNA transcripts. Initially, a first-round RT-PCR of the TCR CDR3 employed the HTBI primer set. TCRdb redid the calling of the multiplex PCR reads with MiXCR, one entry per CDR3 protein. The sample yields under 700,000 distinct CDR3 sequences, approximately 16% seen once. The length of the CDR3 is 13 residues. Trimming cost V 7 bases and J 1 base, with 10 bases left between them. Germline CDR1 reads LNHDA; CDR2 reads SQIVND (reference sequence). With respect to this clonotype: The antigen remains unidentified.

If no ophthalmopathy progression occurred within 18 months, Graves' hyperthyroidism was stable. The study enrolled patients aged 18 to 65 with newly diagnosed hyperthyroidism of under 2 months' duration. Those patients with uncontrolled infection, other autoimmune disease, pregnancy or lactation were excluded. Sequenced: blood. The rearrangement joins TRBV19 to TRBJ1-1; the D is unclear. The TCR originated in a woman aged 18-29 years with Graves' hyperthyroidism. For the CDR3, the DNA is TGTGCCAGTAAGCTCGGACGGAACACTGAAGCTTTCTTT. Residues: CASKLGRNTEAFF.